This note documents a single T cell receptor beta chain sequence. TCRdb's table, derived via immunoSEQ multiplex PCR, lists solely in-frame clones and lacks some. The profile shows 55,000 to 70,000 clones, around 85% of them singletons. The data are from a study of OX40 agonist ivuxolimab in advanced cancers. The germline V gene has CDR1 MNHNY and CDR2 SVGAGI (reference sequence). The CDR3 is 16 amino acids. V gave up 0 bases and J gave up 5 bases; unmatched junction bases: 7. This clonotype was obtained from an adult with an advanced solid tumor such as melanoma, head and neck, liver or kidney cancer. This chain links TRBV6-6 with TRBJ2-1; 7 nucleotides match TRBD1. Sequenced material: CD4+ or CD8+ T cells sorted from blood, taken in a trial of the OX40 agonist ivuxolimab. CDR3 loop: CASSYSPSGTDNEQFF. CDR3 nucleotide sequence: TGTGCCAGCAGTTACTCCCCCTCCGGGACAGACAATGAGCAGTTCTTC.